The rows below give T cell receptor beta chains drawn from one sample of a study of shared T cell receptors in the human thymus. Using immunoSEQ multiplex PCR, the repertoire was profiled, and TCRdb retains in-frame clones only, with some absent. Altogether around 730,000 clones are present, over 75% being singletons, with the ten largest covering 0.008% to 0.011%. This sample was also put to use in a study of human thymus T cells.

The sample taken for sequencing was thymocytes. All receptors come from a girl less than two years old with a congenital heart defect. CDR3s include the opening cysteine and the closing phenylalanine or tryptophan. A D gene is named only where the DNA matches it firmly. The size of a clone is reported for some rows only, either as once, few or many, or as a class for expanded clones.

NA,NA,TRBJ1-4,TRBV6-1,CASQNPQVEKLFF,TGTGCCAGCCAGAACCCACAGGTTGAAAAACTGTTTTTT
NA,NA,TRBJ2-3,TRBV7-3,CASSLHGGEGTDTQYF,TGTGCCAGCAGCTTACATGGGGGCGAGGGCACAGATACGCAGTATTTT
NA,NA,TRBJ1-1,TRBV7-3,CASNSPPGGRAEAFF,TGTGCCAGCAACTCACCTCCCGGGGGAAGAGCTGAAGCTTTCTTT
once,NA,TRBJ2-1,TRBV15,CATSRGLISSYNEQFF,TGTGCCACCAGCAGAGGACTGATAAGCTCCTACAATGAGCAGTTCTTC
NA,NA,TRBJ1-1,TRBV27,CASFQRQPRLVGTEAFF,TGTGCCAGTTTCCAGCGCCAGCCCCGCTTAGTAGGCACTGAAGCTTTCTTT
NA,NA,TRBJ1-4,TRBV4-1,CASSQGGSTNEKLFF,TGCGCCAGCAGCCAAGGAGGCAGTACTAATGAAAAACTGTTTTTT
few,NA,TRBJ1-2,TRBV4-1,CASSGAGGQGPARDGGYTF,TGCGCCAGCAGTGGAGCGGGAGGGCAAGGCCCTGCCCGGGATGGTGGCTACACCTTC
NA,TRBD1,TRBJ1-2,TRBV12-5,CASGVYSGRDRVDYGYTF,TGTGCTAGTGGTGTATATTCCGGTCGGGACAGGGTTGACTATGGCTACACCTTC
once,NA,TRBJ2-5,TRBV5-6,CASSGALSRQRQETQYF,TGTGCCAGCAGCGGGGCCTTAAGTCGACAGAGACAAGAGACCCAGTACTTC
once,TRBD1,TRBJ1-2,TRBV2,CASSRDRDGYTF,TGTGCCAGCAGTAGAGACAGGGATGGCTACACCTTC
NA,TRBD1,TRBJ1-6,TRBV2,CASTDPRDRGHSPLHF,TGTGCCAGCACGGACCCCCGGGACAGGGGCCATTCACCCCTCCACTTT
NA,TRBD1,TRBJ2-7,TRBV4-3,CASSQGTGENYEQYF,TGCGCCAGCAGCCAAGGGACAGGGGAGAACTACGAGCAGTACTTC
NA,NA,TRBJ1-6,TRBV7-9,CASRPDRPVPSSSPLHF,TGTGCCAGCAGGCCAGACAGGCCCGTTCCCTCAAGTTCACCCCTCCACTTT
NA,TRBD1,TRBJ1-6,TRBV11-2,CASSHPSGTGPRNSPLHF,TGTGCCAGCAGCCACCCCTCCGGGACAGGGCCACGAAATTCCCCCCTCCACTTT
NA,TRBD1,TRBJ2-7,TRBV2,CASKPDRGQGEQYF,TGTGCCAGCAAGCCCGACAGGGGGCAAGGCGAGCAGTACTTC
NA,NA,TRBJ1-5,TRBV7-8,CASSSAGGNQPQHF,TGTGCCAGCAGCTCGGCGGGGGGCAATCAGCCCCAGCATTTT
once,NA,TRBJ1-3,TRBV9,CASSVKMSHSGNTIYF,TGTGCCAGCAGCGTAAAAATGTCCCACTCTGGAAACACCATATATTTT
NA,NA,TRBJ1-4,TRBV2,CASSELTVTNEKLFF,TGTGCCAGCAGTGAATTGACTGTAACTAATGAAAAACTGTTTTTT
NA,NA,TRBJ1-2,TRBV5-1,CASSLAGMTGYGYTF,TGCGCCAGCAGCTTGGCCGGAATGACAGGCTATGGCTACACCTTC
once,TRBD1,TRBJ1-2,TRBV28,CASSLSGTGHGYTF,TGTGCCAGCAGTTTATCTGGGACAGGCCATGGCTACACCTTC
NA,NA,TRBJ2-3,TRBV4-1,CASNYRASTDTQYF,TGCGCCAGCAACTACAGGGCTAGCACAGATACGCAGTATTTT
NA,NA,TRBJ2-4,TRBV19,CASSSPTSGTKNIQYF,TGTGCCAGTAGTTCACCCACGTCGGGGACCAAAAACATTCAGTACTTC
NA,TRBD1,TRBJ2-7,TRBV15,CATSSEKTGPSYEQYF,TGTGCCACCAGCAGTGAAAAGACAGGGCCCTCCTACGAGCAGTACTTC
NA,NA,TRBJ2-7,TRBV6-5,CASSTQGYEQYF,TGTGCCAGCTCTACTCAGGGGTACGAGCAGTACTTC
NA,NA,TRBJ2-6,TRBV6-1,CASKGLYSGANVLTF,TGTGCCAGCAAGGGGTTGTACTCTGGGGCCAACGTCCTGACTTTC
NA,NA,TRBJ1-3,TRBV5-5,CASSPRAPSGNTIYF,TGTGCCAGCAGCCCGCGTGCCCCCTCTGGAAACACCATATATTTT
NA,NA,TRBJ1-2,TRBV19,CASSIWQGYGYTF,TGTGCCAGTAGTATTTGGCAGGGCTACGGCTACACCTTC
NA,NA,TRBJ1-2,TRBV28,CASSSPQGISHYGYTF,TGTGCCAGCAGTTCCCCCCAGGGAATTTCCCACTATGGCTACACCTTC
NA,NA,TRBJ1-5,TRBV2,CASSERGGTDQPQHF,TGTGCCAGCAGTGAGAGAGGGGGAACCGATCAGCCCCAGCATTTT
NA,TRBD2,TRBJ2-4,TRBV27,CASSLHGLAGDLAKNIQYF,TGTGCCAGCAGTTTACATGGACTAGCGGGGGACCTAGCCAAAAACATTCAGTACTTC
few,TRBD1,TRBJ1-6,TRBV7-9,CASSLQPGQGVDSPLHF,TGTGCCAGCAGCTTACAACCGGGACAGGGTGTGGATTCACCCCTCCACTTT
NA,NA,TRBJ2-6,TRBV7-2,CASSSTQGPESSGANVLTF,TGTGCCAGCAGCTCCACCCAGGGGCCCGAGAGCTCTGGGGCCAACGTCCTGACTTTC
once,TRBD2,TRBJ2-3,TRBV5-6,CASSGGEVGDYTDTQYF,TGTGCCAGCAGCGGGGGGGAGGTTGGAGACTACACAGATACGCAGTATTTT
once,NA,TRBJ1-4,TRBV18,CASSPRRGFDEKLFF,TGTGCCAGCTCACCACGAAGGGGGTTTGATGAAAAACTGTTTTTT
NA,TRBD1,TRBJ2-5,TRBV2,CASSEDRTNQETQYF,TGTGCCAGCAGTGAGGACAGGACAAACCAAGAGACCCAGTACTTC
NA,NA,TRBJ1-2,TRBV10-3,CAIASRRGPYYGYTF,TGTGCCATCGCATCACGGCGGGGACCTTATTATGGCTACACCTTC
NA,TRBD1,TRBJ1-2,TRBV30,CAWRSRGSRGAGYTF,TGTGCCTGGAGGTCAAGGGGCAGCAGGGGGGCTGGCTACACCTTC
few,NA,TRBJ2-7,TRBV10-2,CASSRTQLGEQYF,TGCGCCAGCAGCCGGACTCAACTCGGCGAGCAGTACTTC
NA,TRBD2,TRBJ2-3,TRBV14,CASSQGLAGAGGTDTQYF,TGTGCCAGCAGCCAAGGACTAGCGGGGGCAGGGGGCACAGATACGCAGTATTTT
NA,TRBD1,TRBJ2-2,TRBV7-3,CASSSAGGYTGELFF,TGTGCCAGCAGCTCCGCAGGGGGTTACACCGGGGAGCTGTTTTTT
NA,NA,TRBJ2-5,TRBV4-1,CASSQEGRTQYF,TGCGCCAGCAGCCAAGAGGGGAGGACCCAGTACTTC
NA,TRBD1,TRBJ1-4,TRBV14,CASSPYSQGAEATNEKLFF,TGTGCCAGCAGCCCCTACAGCCAGGGGGCGGAGGCAACTAATGAAAAACTGTTTTTT
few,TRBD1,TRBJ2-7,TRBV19,CASSKPPGQGTYEQYF,TGTGCCAGTAGCAAACCGCCGGGACAGGGAACCTACGAGCAGTACTTC
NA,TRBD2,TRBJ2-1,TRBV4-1,CASSRTPTSGGLSYNEQFF,TGCGCCAGCAGCCGCACCCCGACTAGCGGGGGGCTTAGTTACAATGAGCAGTTCTTC
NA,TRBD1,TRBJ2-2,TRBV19,CASSICSDRDSGELFF,TGTGCCAGTAGTATCTGCTCGGACAGGGATTCCGGGGAGCTGTTTTTT
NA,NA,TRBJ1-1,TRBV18,CASSPPVTAFLIPGNTEAFF,TGTGCCAGCTCACCACCGGTGACAGCCTTCCTTATCCCCGGGAACACTGAAGCTTTCTTT